This TCR beta chain was recorded in a study of post-analysis software for immune sequencing data. As for the study in general: The cohort encompassed relapsing-remitting, secondary progressive and progressive-relapsing multiple sclerosis disease courses. Study-wide results and limits: Multiple sclerosis patients showed significantly lower normalized Chao1 diversity than controls did.

Remarks on this clonotype: Its matching antigen is unknown.

Included in the TCR beta cDNA libraries were unique molecular identifiers. There were roughly 0.95 to 10 million T cells, and roughly 0.5 million cDNA molecules came from them. Each CDR3 protein is one row after TCRdb ran MiXCR on the PCR reads. The table records 650,000 to 900,000 distinct CDR3 sequences, around 46% of them present only once. Source material: blood. The sequence was collected from a girl aged 10-17 years with multiple sclerosis.

In DNA, the CDR3 is TGCAGTGCCCGGACTAGCTATCTTACCGGGGAGCTGTTTTTT. The encoded protein is CSARTSYLTGELFF. The chain has TRBV20-1 and TRBJ2-2; 8 nucleotides align to TRBD2. With V trimmed by 6 bases and J by 5 bases, 8 bases remained unmatched. Germline CDR1 DFQATT, CDR2 SNEGSKA (reference sequence). CDR3 length equals 14 residues.